A single sample is the source of the 3 T cell receptor beta chains below, sequenced in a study of cytomegalovirus exposure and HLA in healthy donors. PCR employed 60 Vbeta and 13 Jbeta primers. The data were produced by immunoSEQ multiplex PCR, yet TCRdb's version contains in-frame clones alone and is incomplete. Altogether 100,000 or so clones are present, under 80% being singletons, with the ten largest covering around 4%. The specimen was PBMCs. These receptors all stem from a man aged 35-49 years in good health and CMV-seronegative.

This CDR3 is CASSLGQGYTEAFF. CDR3 in DNA: TGTGCCAGCAGCCTAGGACAGGGCTACACTGAAGCTTTCTTT. The chain employs TRBV5-6 and TRBJ1-1; 8 bases map to TRBD1. The CDR3 is 14 amino acids. Germline V lookup: CDR1 SGHDT, CDR2 YYEEEE. Trimming at V came to 4 bases and at J to 3 bases, leaving 5 bases not matched to a gene.

The chain combines TRBV6-1 with TRBJ1-2, with TRBD1 identical over 12 bases. V trimming: 6 bases; J trimming: 4 bases; junction bases outside the gene matches: 6. Per germline, CDR1 MNHNS and CDR2 SASEGT. This CDR3 comprises 15 residues. The CDR3 sequence is CASSEGTGGGYGYTF. The CDR3 DNA reads as TGTGCCAGCAGCGAGGGGACAGGGGGCGGCTATGGCTACACCTTC.

The chain has TRBV9 and TRBJ2-1, with 15 bases fitting TRBD2. Trimming took 7 bases from V and 8 from J; bases not matched to a gene: 7. The V gene's germline CDR1 is SGDLS and CDR2 YYNGEE. The CDR3 sequence is 15 residues long. The CDR3 sequence: CASAGLAGGRYEQFF. Written as DNA, the CDR3 is TGTGCCAGCGCCGGACTAGCGGGGGGGCGGTATGAGCAGTTCTTC.